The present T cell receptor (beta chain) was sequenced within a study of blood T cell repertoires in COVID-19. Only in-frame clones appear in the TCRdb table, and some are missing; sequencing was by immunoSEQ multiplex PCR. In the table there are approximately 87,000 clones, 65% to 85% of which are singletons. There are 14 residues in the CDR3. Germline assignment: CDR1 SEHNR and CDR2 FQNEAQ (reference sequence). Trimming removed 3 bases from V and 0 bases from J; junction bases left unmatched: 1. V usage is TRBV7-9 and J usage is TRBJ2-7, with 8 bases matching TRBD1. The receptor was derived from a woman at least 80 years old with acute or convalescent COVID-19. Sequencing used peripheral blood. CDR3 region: CASSFGQGSYEQYF. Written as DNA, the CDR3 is TGTGCCAGCAGCTTTGGACAGGGCTCCTACGAGCAGTACTTC. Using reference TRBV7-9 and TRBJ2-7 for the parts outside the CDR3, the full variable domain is DTGVSQNPRHKITKRGQNVTFRCDPISEHNRLYWYRQTLGQGPEFLTYFQNEAQLEKSRLLSDRFSAERPKGSFSTLEIQRTEQGDSAMYLCASSFGQGSYEQYFGPGTRLTVT.